This T cell receptor (beta chain) was sequenced in a study of metastatic and nonmetastatic thyroid tumors. Background on the study: Repertoire comparison spanned blood and tumor or nodule tissue of malignant and benign thyroid patients.

Each patient came to thyroid surgery without any prior treatment (of any kind). V dropped 1 base and J dropped 3 bases, with 10 bases sitting between them. This CDR3 has 14 amino acids. The germline gives CDR1 LGHDT, CDR2 YNNKEL (reference sequence). Authors' processing steps: Built for papillary thyroid cancer, a distant-metastasis classifier drew on CDR3 differences across clinicopathological groups. TCRdb re-clonotyped the PCR reads through MiXCR. Here the V and J calls rest on TCRdb's processing, not on the authors' analysis. The sample records some 33,000 clones, over 20% being singletons. Ten or more counts support this clone.

Sequences were obtained from tumor tissue. The sequence was collected from a male donor with papillary thyroid cancer or a benign thyroid nodule (not recorded which). Some clones in this sample may be carry-over from other donors' samples. The V and J genes are TRBV3-1 and TRBJ2-7, with D hard to call. Here the CDR3 reads CASSQAALGYEQYF. The CDR3 bases are TGTGCCAGCAGCCAAGCGGCTCTTGGCTACGAGCAGTACTTC.